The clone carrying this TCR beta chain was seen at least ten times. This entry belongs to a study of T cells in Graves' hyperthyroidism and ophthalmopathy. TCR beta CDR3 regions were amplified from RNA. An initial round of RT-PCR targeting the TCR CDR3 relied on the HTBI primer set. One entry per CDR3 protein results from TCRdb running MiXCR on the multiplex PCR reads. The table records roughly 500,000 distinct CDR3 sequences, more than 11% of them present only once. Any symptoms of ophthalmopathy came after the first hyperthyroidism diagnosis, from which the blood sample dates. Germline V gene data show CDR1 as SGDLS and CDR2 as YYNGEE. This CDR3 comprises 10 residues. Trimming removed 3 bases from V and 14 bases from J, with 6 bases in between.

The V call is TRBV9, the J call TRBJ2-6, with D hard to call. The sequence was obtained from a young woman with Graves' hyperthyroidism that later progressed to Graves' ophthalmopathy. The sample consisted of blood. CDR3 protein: CASSGEILTF. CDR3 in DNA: TGTGCCAGCAGCGGCGAGATCCTGACTTTC.